A selection of T cell receptor beta chains follows, all from one sample in a study of post-analysis software for immune sequencing data. One entry per CDR3 protein results from TCRdb running MiXCR on the PCR reads. This table holds about 430,000 distinct CDR3 sequences, 35% to 45% found once. Sequencing used blood. The receptors come from a girl aged 2-10 years with multiple sclerosis. Each CDR3 is given with its conserved first and last residue. The D gene is left open where the match is weak. The size field is filled for only some rows; it gives once, few, many or a size class.

D gene	clone size	V gene	J gene	CDR3 DNA	CDR3 protein
NA	few	TRBV6-2/TRBV6-3	TRBJ2-7	TGTGCCAGCAGTTACTCGGGGGGACAGACTTACGAGCAGTACTTC	CASSYSGGQTYEQYF
NA	many	TRBV20-1	TRBJ2-5	TGCAGTGCTAAACACAAGGGACTCCTGGGGGAGCAGTACTTC	CSAKHKGLLGEQYF
NA	few	TRBV5-1	TRBJ2-6	TGCGCCAGCAGCTGGTCTAGCGCTCTCGGGGCCAACGTCCTGACTTTC	CASSWSSALGANVLTF
TRBD1	NA	TRBV4-2	TRBJ1-2	TGTGCCAGCAGCCACGAAGACAGGGTTAGCGATGGCTACACCTTC	CASSHEDRVSDGYTF
TRBD1	few	TRBV5-1	TRBJ2-1	TGCGCCAGCTGGCGGACAGGCTTATACAATGAGCAGTTCTTC	CASWRTGLYNEQFF
TRBD1	few	TRBV6-6	TRBJ1-2	TGTGCCAGCAGTAGACAGGGGATCGGCTATGGCTACACCTTC	CASSRQGIGYGYTF
NA	NA	TRBV20-1	TRBJ2-1	TGCAGTGCTGCCGGGGTCTATGAGCAGTTCTTC	CSAAGVYEQFF
NA	once	TRBV6-1	TRBJ2-7	TGTGCCAGCAGTCAGCCGGCCGGTGAGCAGTACTTC	CASSQPAGEQYF
TRBD1	few	TRBV7-9	TRBJ2-7	TGTGCCAGCAGCTTAGGGGGACAGACCTACGAGCAGTACTTC	CASSLGGQTYEQYF
NA	NA	TRBV12-3/TRBV12-4	TRBJ2-3	TGTGCCAGCAGTTTTTACATTAGCACAGATGCGCAGTATTTT	CASSFYISTDAQYF
TRBD1	NA	TRBV28	TRBJ2-3	TGTGCCAGCAGTCCCACGCCGGGACAGCCTAGCACAGATACGCAGTATTTT	CASSPTPGQPSTDTQYF
TRBD2	NA	TRBV3-1	TRBJ2-1	TGTGCCAGCAGCCATAGACTAGCGGGCTCCAATGAGCAGTTCTTC	CASSHRLAGSNEQFF
NA	NA	TRBV5-1	TRBJ1-5	TGCGCCAGCAGCTTGGGCGAAATGAATCAGCCCCAGCATTTT	CASSLGEMNQPQHF
TRBD2	once	TRBV14	TRBJ2-3	TGTGCCAGCAGCCAACGGCGACTAGCCCGAACGACAGATACGCAGTATTTT	CASSQRRLARTTDTQYF
NA	NA	TRBV6-6	TRBJ2-3	TGTGCCAGCAGGTGGGACGCTCGGGATACGCAGTATTTT	CASRWDARDTQYF
NA	NA	TRBV28	TRBJ2-1	TGTGCCAGCAGGGGCGGGTTAGTTGAAAATGAGCAGTTCTTC	CASRGGLVENEQFF
NA	NA	TRBV7-6	TRBJ1-1	TGTGCCAGCAGCGCTTCACACCTCTACATGAACACTGAAGCTTTCTTT	CASSASHLYMNTEAFF
NA	NA	TRBV5-6	TRBJ1-1	TGTGCCAGCAGAAACGGGAACACTGAAGCTTTCTTT	CASRNGNTEAFF
NA	NA	TRBV29-1	TRBJ2-7	TGCAGCGGCAGGGAATCAGGCTACGAGCAGTACTTC	CSGRESGYEQYF
NA	NA	TRBV29-1	TRBJ2-7	TGCAGCTTCCTGGACCAGTCCTACGAGCAGTACTTC	CSFLDQSYEQYF
TRBD1	few	TRBV10-2	TRBJ2-3	TGCGCCAGCAGTGGGATGGGACAGGGGGTAGATACGCAGTATTTT	CASSGMGQGVDTQYF
NA	NA	TRBV11-2	TRBJ2-4	TGTGCCAGCAGCGGCGGCAGGGGCTATTCCATTCAGTACTTC	CASSGGRGYSIQYF
NA	NA	TRBV5-1	TRBJ1-1	TGCGCCAGCAGCTTGGCGGGTAGGGGTGCTATGAACACTGAAGCTTTCTTT	CASSLAGRGAMNTEAFF
NA	NA	TRBV20-1	TRBJ2-5	TGCAGTGCTATCTCTTCAAAGACCCAGTACTTC	CSAISSKTQYF
NA	NA	TRBV28	TRBJ2-3	TGTGCCAGCACCCCGGCTGGAGATACGCAGTATTTT	CASTPAGDTQYF
TRBD1	NA	TRBV12-3/TRBV12-4	TRBJ2-5	TGTGCCAGCAGTGTGGGACAGGCCCAAGAGACCCAGTACTTC	CASSVGQAQETQYF
NA	NA	TRBV7-2	TRBJ2-3	TGTGCCAGCAGCGTTATTAGCGCCAGCACAGGTACGCAGTATTTT	CASSVISASTGTQYF